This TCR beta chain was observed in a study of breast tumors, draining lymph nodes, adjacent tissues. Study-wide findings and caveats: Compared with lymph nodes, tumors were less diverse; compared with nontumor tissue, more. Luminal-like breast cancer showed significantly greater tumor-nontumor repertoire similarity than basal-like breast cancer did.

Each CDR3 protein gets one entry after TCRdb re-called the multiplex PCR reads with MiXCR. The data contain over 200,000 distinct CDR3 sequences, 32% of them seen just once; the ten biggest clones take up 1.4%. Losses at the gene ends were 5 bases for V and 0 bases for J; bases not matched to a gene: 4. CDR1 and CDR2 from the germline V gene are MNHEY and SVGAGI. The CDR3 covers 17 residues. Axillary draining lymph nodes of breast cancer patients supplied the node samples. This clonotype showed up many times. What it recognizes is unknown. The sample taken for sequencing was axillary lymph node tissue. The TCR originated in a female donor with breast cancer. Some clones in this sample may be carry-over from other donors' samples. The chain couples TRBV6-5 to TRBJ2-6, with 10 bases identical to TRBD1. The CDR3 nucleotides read TGTGCCAGCAGTCGACAGGGGGCCTCCTCTGGGGCCAACGTCCTGACTTTC. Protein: CASSRQGASSGANVLTF.